The 27 T cell receptor beta chains below were found in one sample sequenced in a study of cytomegalovirus exposure and HLA in healthy donors. With 60 Vbeta and 13 Jbeta primers, the PCR was carried out. Assay: immunoSEQ multiplex PCR; the TCRdb copy retains only in-frame clones and omits some. The sample comprises 120,000 or so clones, 83% of which are singletons, and roughly 4% rests with the top ten. The sample comprised PBMCs. The origin of the receptors is a woman in her thirties or forties in good health and CMV-seropositive.

This chain uses TRBV6-5 with TRBJ2-1; D is possibly TRBD2 (6 bases). CDR1 and CDR2 (germline): MNHEY, SVGAGI. V was shortened by 6 bases and J by 10 bases, with 13 bases between the two germline ends. The CDR3 has 12 residues. The CDR3 reads CASSHGTAEQFF. CDR3 bases: TGTGCCAGCAGCCACGGGACTGCCGAGCAGTTCTTC.

The rearrangement links TRBV4-3 to TRBJ2-3; 11 positions match TRBD2. Losses at the gene ends were 3 bases for V and 2 bases for J; bases not matched to a gene: 1. Germline CDR1 reads LGHNA; CDR2 reads YSLEER. The CDR3 is 15 residues long. The CDR3 coding sequence is TGCGCCAGCAGCCAGGGACTAGCGGACACAGATACGCAGTATTTT. It codes for CASSQGLADTDTQYF.

V and J are TRBV5-6 and TRBJ2-5, with D possibly being TRBD1 (5 bases). V was trimmed by 3 bases and J by 3 bases, leaving 9 bases between them. This CDR3 has 13 amino acids. Per the germline V gene, CDR1 is SGHDT and CDR2 is YYEEEE. The CDR3 protein is CASSSLTEETQYF. CDR3 bases: TGTGCCAGCAGCTCTTTGACAGAAGAGACCCAGTACTTC.

The genes are TRBV4-2 and TRBJ2-3; 15 bases agree with TRBD2. Per germline, CDR1 LGHNA and CDR2 YNFKEQ. V lost 5 bases to trimming and J lost 5 bases; unmatched junction nucleotides: 20. The CDR3 is 21 amino acids. The CDR3 region has the DNA TGTGCCAGCAGCAAAGGACCGGGACTAGCGGGAGGAGTCGGGGAGAAAGATACGCAGTATTTT. Protein product: CASSKGPGLAGGVGEKDTQYF.

This clone occurred once. The rearrangement joins TRBV7-2 to TRBJ2-1; 12 bases are a match to TRBD2. Germline trimming cut 5 bases from V and 5 bases from J; bases unmatched to any gene: 4. Germline loops: CDR1 SGHTA, CDR2 FQGNSA. The CDR3 contains 15 residues. CDR3 sequence: CASSPGLAGDNEQFF. The CDR3 DNA reads as TGTGCCAGCAGCCCGGGACTAGCGGGCGACAATGAGCAGTTCTTC.

The chain links TRBV13 to TRBJ2-7; TRBD1 might be the D (6 bases). V shed 6 bases and J shed 0 bases, with 15 bases lying between them. CDR1 and CDR2 (germline): PRHDT, FYEKMQ (reference sequence). This CDR3 is built from 15 residues. Written as DNA, the CDR3 is TGTGCCAGCAGAGACCGGGACACGAGCTCCTACGAGCAGTACTTC. It is translated as CASRDRDTSSYEQYF.

The chain uses TRBV7-6 and TRBJ2-1, with TRBD2 matching 8 bases. The germline gives CDR1 SGHVS, CDR2 FNYEAQ. The V gene end was trimmed by 4 bases and the J gene end by 0 bases; junction bases not matched to a gene: 2. The CDR3 sequence is 15 residues long. The CDR3 DNA is TGTGCCAGCAGCTCCGGGACTAGCTCCTACAATGAGCAGTTCTTC. As protein: CASSSGTSSYNEQFF.

The rearrangement links TRBV4-1 to TRBJ2-2; 10 nucleotides line up with TRBD2. Germline loops: CDR1 MGHRA, CDR2 YSYEKL. The CDR3 is 17 amino acids. V lost 4 bases to trimming and J lost 4 bases; unmatched junction nucleotides: 9. CDR3 in DNA: TGCGCCAGCAGCCCAATGATTAGCGGGAGGCGCACCGGGGAGCTGTTTTTT. It is translated as CASSPMISGRRTGELFF.

V and J are TRBV5-4 and TRBJ2-1; 13 positions match TRBD2. With V trimmed by 4 bases and J by 6 bases, 4 bases remained unmatched. The CDR3 is 15 residues long. The germline gives CDR1 SGHNT, CDR2 YYREEE (reference sequence). The CDR3 protein is CASSPRTSGSNEQFF. As DNA, the CDR3 is TGTGCCAGCAGCCCCCGGACTAGCGGGAGCAATGAGCAGTTCTTC.

Of note for this clone: Other nucleotide sequences in the sample specify the same CDR3. The J gene is TRBJ2-5, the V gene TRBV5-1; D unclear. From germline, CDR1 is SGHRS and CDR2 YFSETQ. The CDR3 length is 13 residues. Trimming removed 4 bases from V and 1 base from J, with 8 bases in between. CDR3 in DNA: TGCGCCAGCAGCCCCGGGTCCCAAGAGACCCAGTACTTC. Translating it yields CASSPGSQETQYF.

The chain recombines TRBV27 with TRBJ2-7; 12 bases are a match to TRBD2. J was trimmed by 2 bases and V by 6 bases; bases with no gene match: 2. CDR1 is MNHEY, CDR2 SMNVEV, per germline (reference sequence). The CDR3 is 14 amino acids. CDR3 DNA: TGTGCCAGCAGATCTAGCGGGAGGGCCTACGAGCAGTACTTC. Translating gives CASRSSGRAYEQYF.

This clone was seen only once. This rearrangement joins TRBV4-3 to TRBJ1-4, with TRBD1 matching 8 bases. After removal of 4 bases from V and 7 bases from J, the junction contained 14 bases not matched to a gene. CDR3 length equals 17 residues. The germline V gene encodes CDR1 LGHNA and CDR2 YSLEER. Here the CDR3 reads CASSPTGVGQVSEKLFF. CDR3 sequence (DNA): TGCGCCAGCAGCCCCACGGGGGTGGGACAGGTGTCTGAAAAACTGTTTTTT.

This chain connects TRBV5-1 to TRBJ2-1; TRBD2 matches 7 bases. V lost 0 bases to trimming and J lost 0 bases; unmatched junction nucleotides: 6. This CDR3 comprises 17 residues. Germline loops: CDR1 SGHRS, CDR2 YFSETQ. CDR3 in DNA: TGCGCCAGCAGCTTGGGTGTTGGCGGGAGCTCCTACAATGAGCAGTTCTTC. This codes for CASSLGVGGSSYNEQFF.

The chain couples TRBV9 to TRBJ1-2; D perhaps matches TRBD1 (5 bases). The V gene's germline CDR1 is SGDLS and CDR2 YYNGEE. The ends were cut back, 0 bases at V and 7 bases at J, with 13 bases in the middle. This CDR3 comprises 14 residues. The CDR3 nucleotides read TGTGCCAGCAGCGTAGAGTCCCAGGGAAGTGGCTACACCTTC. Its protein is CASSVESQGSGYTF.

This chain uses TRBV4-1 with TRBJ1-1; TRBD1 matches 7 bases. From germline, CDR1 is MGHRA and CDR2 YSYEKL. The CDR3 is 18 amino acids. V shed 0 bases, J shed 7 bases, and the junction held 17 bases outside the gene matches. In nucleotides, the CDR3 is TGCGCCAGCAGCCAAGATTCCGGGACAGCGGCGGGAAGGGTTGAAGCTTTCTTT. Its protein product is CASSQDSGTAAGRVEAFF.

The chain employs TRBV9 and TRBJ1-1, with a tentative D call TRBD1 (6 bases). V was trimmed by 4 bases and J by 1 base, leaving 14 bases between them. Germline CDR1 and CDR2: SGDLS and YYNGEE. This CDR3 contains 15 residues. For the CDR3, the DNA is TGTGCCAGCAGCCCACGGGAAGGGGGGAACACTGAAGCTTTCTTT. Residues: CASSPREGGNTEAFF.

The gene calls are TRBV5-5 and TRBJ2-5; tentative D call: TRBD2 (6 bases). The length of the CDR3 is 16 residues. V was clipped by 0 bases and J by 5 bases, with 17 bases between them. Germline assignment: CDR1 SGHKS and CDR2 YYEKEE (reference sequence). As DNA, the CDR3 is TGTGCCAGCAGCTTGGACGGGCCAGGGACTTTGGAGACCCAGTACTTC. Translation: CASSLDGPGTLETQYF.

The chain recombines TRBV9 with TRBJ1-1, with D hard to call. Germline CDR1 and CDR2: SGDLS and YYNGEE. V gave up 0 bases and J gave up 5 bases, with 14 bases separating them. This CDR3 contains 15 residues. DNA for the CDR3: TGTGCCAGCAGCGTAGTTGTAGGGAGGGAAACTGAAGCTTTCTTT. It encodes CASSVVVGRETEAFF.

The chain combines TRBV9 with TRBJ2-7; 11 bases fit TRBD2. With V trimmed by 3 bases and J by 6 bases, 2 bases remained unmatched. Germline lookup yields CDR1 SGDLS and CDR2 YYNGEE. This CDR3 spans 13 amino acids. DNA for the CDR3: TGTGCCAGCAGCGGGACTAGCGGGTTCGAGCAGTACTTC. This encodes CASSGTSGFEQYF.

A few counts support this clone. The rearrangement links TRBV5-6 to TRBJ1-4, with a weak D call TRBD1 (6 bases). Germline CDR1 reads SGHDT; CDR2 reads YYEEEE. V shed 0 bases and J shed 11 bases, with 14 bases lying between them. CDR3 length: 14 residues. The CDR3 DNA follows: TGTGCCAGCAGCTTGGCCGATTCAACAGGGAAACTGTTTTTT. Translating gives CASSLADSTGKLFF.

The CDR3, as DNA: TGTGCCAGCAGCTCTAATAGGGGCGTGTTTGAGGGCTACACCTTC. Translated: CASSSNRGVFEGYTF. The chain combines TRBV9 with TRBJ1-2, with D perhaps TRBD1 (5 bases). The CDR3 has 15 amino acids. V was clipped by 4 bases and J by 8 bases, with 21 bases between them. Germline lookup yields CDR1 SGDLS and CDR2 YYNGEE.

This chain joins TRBV9 and TRBJ1-2, with 10 bases that match TRBD1. J was trimmed by 6 bases and V by 0 bases; bases with no gene match: 5. Germline assignment: CDR1 SGDLS and CDR2 YYNGEE. This CDR3 has 15 residues. CDR3 amino acids: CASSVGIGTGDGYTF. CDR3 coding DNA: TGTGCCAGCAGCGTAGGTATAGGGACAGGGGATGGCTACACCTTC.

In this sample, this clone turned up once. For the CDR3, the DNA is TGTGCCAGCAGTGAGACAGGGGGCACAAATGAAAAACTGTTTTTT. This translates into CASSETGGTNEKLFF. This chain connects TRBV6-1 to TRBJ1-4; 10 nucleotides match TRBD1. The trim removed 3 bases at V and 5 bases at J, leaving 3 bases unmatched. The CDR3 consists of 15 residues. Germline CDR1 and CDR2: MNHNS and SASEGT.

The rearrangement links TRBV27 to TRBJ1-2; no definite D call. Between the trimmed V and J ends, which lost 1 base and 6 bases, there was a span of 12 bases. Germline lookup yields CDR1 MNHEY and CDR2 SMNVEV (reference sequence). CDR3 length equals 14 residues. Here the CDR3 reads CASSLLRGVDGYTF. CDR3 DNA sequence: TGTGCCAGCAGTTTATTGCGGGGAGTCGATGGCTACACCTTC.

The chain uses TRBV4-3 and TRBJ2-6; 10 bases agree with TRBD1. CDR3 length equals 19 residues. The germline gives CDR1 LGHNA, CDR2 YSLEER. Trimming cost V 1 base and J 3 bases; bases outside gene matches: 9. CDR3 sequence: CASSQVPGQGGGGANVLTF. In DNA form, the CDR3 reads TGCGCCAGCAGCCAAGTTCCCGGACAGGGGGGGGGTGGGGCCAACGTCCTGACTTTC.

The genes are TRBV2 and TRBJ1-2; unclear D gene. There are 12 residues in the CDR3. Germline-derived CDR1 and CDR2 are SNHLY and FYNNEI. V was cut by 4 bases and J by 6 bases, with 9 bases left in between. In nucleotides, the CDR3 is TGTGCCAGCAGTGTTTCGGGAAATGGCTACACCTTC. This translates into CASSVSGNGYTF.

This clone was counted once. This rearrangement joins TRBV5-5 to TRBJ1-1, with D perhaps TRBD1 (6 bases). The germline V and J ends were trimmed by 1 base and 6 bases, with 13 bases remaining between them. There are 14 residues in the CDR3. Germline V lookup: CDR1 SGHKS, CDR2 YYEKEE (reference sequence). This CDR3 reads CASSLLGAVSEAFF. The DNA of the CDR3 is TGTGCCAGCAGCTTGCTGGGGGCGGTCTCTGAAGCTTTCTTT.